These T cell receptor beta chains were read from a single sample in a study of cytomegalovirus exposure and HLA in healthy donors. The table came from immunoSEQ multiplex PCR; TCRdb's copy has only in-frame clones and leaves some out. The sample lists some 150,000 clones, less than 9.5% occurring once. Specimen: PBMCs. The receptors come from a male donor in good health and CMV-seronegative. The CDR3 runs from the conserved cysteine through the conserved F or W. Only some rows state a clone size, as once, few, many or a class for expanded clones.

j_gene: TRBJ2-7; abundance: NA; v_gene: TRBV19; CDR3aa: CASSVGLASHEQYF
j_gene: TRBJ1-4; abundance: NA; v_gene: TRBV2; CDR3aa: CASSVVGVEEKLFF
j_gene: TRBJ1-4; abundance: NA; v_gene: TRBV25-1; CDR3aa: CASSEYHRQVNEKLFF
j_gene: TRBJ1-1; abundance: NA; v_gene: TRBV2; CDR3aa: CASSVWEDTEAFF
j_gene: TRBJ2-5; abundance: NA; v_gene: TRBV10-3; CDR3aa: CAISVGQGGTETQYF
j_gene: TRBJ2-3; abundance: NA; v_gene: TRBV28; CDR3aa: CASSLLDLVRTDTQYF
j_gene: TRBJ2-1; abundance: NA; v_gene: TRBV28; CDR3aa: CASSPGLGQYNEQFF
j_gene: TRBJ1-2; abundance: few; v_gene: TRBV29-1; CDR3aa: CSVATGRGESYGYTF
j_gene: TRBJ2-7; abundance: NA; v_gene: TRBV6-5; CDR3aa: CASRLAGGSSYEQYF
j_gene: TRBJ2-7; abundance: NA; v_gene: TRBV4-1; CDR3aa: CASSQGLAGGYEQYF
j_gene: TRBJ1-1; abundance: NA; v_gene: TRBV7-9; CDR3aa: CASSQPVGGSEAFF
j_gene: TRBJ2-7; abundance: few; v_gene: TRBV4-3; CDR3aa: CASSQERDRGYEQYF
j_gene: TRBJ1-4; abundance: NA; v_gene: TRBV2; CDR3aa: CASNLDRGNEKLFF
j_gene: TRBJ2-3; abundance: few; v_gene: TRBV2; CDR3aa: CASSSSGGGTDTQYF
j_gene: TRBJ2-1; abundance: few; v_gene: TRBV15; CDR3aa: CATSRWGLREGPSDNEQFF
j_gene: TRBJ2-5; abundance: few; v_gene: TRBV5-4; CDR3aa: CASSWGQAQETQYF
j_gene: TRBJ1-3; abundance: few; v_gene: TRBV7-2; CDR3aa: CASSSGGGKNTIYF
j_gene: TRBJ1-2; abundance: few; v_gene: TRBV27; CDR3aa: CASSLSEGQLYGYTF
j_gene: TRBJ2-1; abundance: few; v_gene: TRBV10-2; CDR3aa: CASTSGRNNEQFF
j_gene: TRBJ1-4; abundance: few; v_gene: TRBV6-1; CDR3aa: CASSIQGATNEKLFF
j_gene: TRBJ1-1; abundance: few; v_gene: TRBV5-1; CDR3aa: CASSPRPSGEGVTEAFF
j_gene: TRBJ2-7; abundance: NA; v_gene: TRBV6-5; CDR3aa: CASSYSTGYAAYEQYF
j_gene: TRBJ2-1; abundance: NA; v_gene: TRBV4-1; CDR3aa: CASSHMSGQGTVEQFF
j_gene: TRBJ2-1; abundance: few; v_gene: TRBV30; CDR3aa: CAWSVAREQFF
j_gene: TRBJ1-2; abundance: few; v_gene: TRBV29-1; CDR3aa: CSVGTGINYGYTF
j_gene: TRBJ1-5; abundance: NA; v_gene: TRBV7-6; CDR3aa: CASSAHPPDRGGNQPQHF
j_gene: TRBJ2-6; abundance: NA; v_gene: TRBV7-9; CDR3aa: CASSPGRPGANVLTF
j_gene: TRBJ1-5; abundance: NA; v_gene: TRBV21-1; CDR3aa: CASSKTENHLVGNKPQHF
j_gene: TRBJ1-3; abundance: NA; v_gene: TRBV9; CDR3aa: CASSLAGGESGNTIYF
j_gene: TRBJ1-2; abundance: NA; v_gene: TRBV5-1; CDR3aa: CASSSGQGGGYTF